Each of the 2 T cell receptor beta chains below was sequenced from the same sample in a study of cytomegalovirus exposure and HLA in healthy donors. PCR used 60 Vbeta primers and 13 Jbeta primers. TCRdb keeps only in-frame clones here, not all; method: immunoSEQ multiplex PCR. Of some 100,000 clones detected, 74% appear once; the ten largest clones hold around 2%. Sequencing was carried out using PBMCs. These TCRs come from a human donor in good health.

Concerning this clone: Germline is not matched at one junction end, which may reflect a read error. The chain uses TRBV28 and TRBJ1-1; D perhaps matches TRBD1 (6 bases). Germline lookup yields CDR1 MDHEN and CDR2 SYDVKM. This CDR3 is built from 12 residues. CDR3: CASSPLPPQGIF. CDR3 nucleotides: TGTGCCAGCAGTCCCCTACCCCCTCAGGGGATATTT.

This clone was seen only a few times. The chain employs TRBV30 and TRBJ1-2; possibly TRBD1 for D (6 bases). The V end lost 3 bases, the J end lost 4 bases, and 15 bases lay between the germline ends. Germline V gene sequence: CDR1 GTSNPN, CDR2 SVGIG (reference sequence). This CDR3 region has 14 residues. The CDR3 here is CAWSSTGSPYGYTF. The CDR3 bases are TGTGCCTGGAGCTCAACAGGGTCTCCCTATGGCTACACCTTC.